This TCR beta chain emerged from a study of CD8+CD57+ T cells in acquired aplastic anemia. Turning to the study itself: Researchers reported that healthy donors averaged approximately 10 million reads for CD4+ cells.

Both TCR beta VDJ combination and CDR3 sequence profiling were carried out. Genomic DNA was the template for this profiling. TCRdb analysed the reads with MiXCR anew, one entry per CDR3 protein. This sample carries some 180,000 distinct CDR3 sequences, approximately 45% of them seen once, and the ten largest clones take under 3.5%. The germline V gene has CDR1 SGHDT and CDR2 YYEEEE. This CDR3 region has 12 residues. Material: sorted CD4+, CD8+, or CD8+CD57+ T cells (not recorded which) from PBMCs. V is TRBV5-6 and J is TRBJ2-5; the D is unclear. The better agreement between TRBJ2-1 and the DNA end casts doubt on the J call. This TCR was sampled from a human donor in good health. In nucleotides, the CDR3 is TGTGCCAGCAGGCTCCCTGCGGATGAGCAGTTCTTC. Translating it yields CASRLPADEQFF.